These T cell receptor beta chains were read from a single sample in a study of Ad26.COV2.S vaccination and SARS-CoV-2 variants. Sequenced by immunoSEQ multiplex PCR; TCRdb stores in-frame clones only, minus some. The table has around 370,000 clones, under 95% seen once; the top ten hold 3.5% to 4.5%. Sequencing was performed on peripheral blood, taken after recovery from COVID-19. These TCRs come from a human donor who had recovered from COVID-19. The CDR3 runs from the conserved cysteine through the conserved F or W. A D gene is named only where the DNA matches it firmly. Not all rows give a size; the values are once, few, many and, for expanded clones, a class.

>.|TRBJ1-6|.|TRBV14
CASSQARGSYNSPLHF
TGTGCCAGCAGCCAAGCCAGGGGCTCCTATAATTCACCCCTCCACTTT
>TRBD1|TRBJ1-4|.|TRBV7-9
CASSFRQGLDNEKLFF
TGTGCCAGCAGCTTCCGACAGGGGCTCGATAATGAAAAACTGTTTTTT
>.|TRBJ2-1|.|TRBV6-1
CASSERGYNEQFF
TGTGCCAGCAGTGAGCGGGGCTACAATGAGCAGTTCTTC
>.|TRBJ1-2|.|TRBV4-3
CASSQVGGGVNYGYTF
TGCGCCAGCAGCCAAGTGGGGGGCGGCGTTAACTATGGCTACACCTTC
>.|TRBJ1-1|once|TRBV6-1
CASSETGLANTEAFF
TGTGCCAGCAGTGAAACCGGACTGGCGAACACTGAAGCTTTCTTT
>.|TRBJ1-5|once|TRBV19
CASSISRQRGNQPQHF
TGTGCCAGTAGTATAAGTCGACAGAGGGGCAATCAGCCCCAGCATTTT
>.|TRBJ2-1|.|TRBV11-2
CASSLLTGSPLGYNEQFF
TGTGCCAGCAGCTTATTAACAGGGAGTCCATTAGGATACAATGAGCAGTTCTTC
>TRBD1|TRBJ1-1|once|TRBV5-1
CASSLAAGGVTEAFF
TGCGCCAGCAGCTTGGCAGCAGGGGGCGTTACTGAAGCTTTCTTT
>.|TRBJ2-4|once|TRBV12-5
CASGLVPGTRGAKNIQYF
TGTGCTAGTGGTTTGGTCCCAGGGACCCGGGGGGCCAAAAACATTCAGTACTTC
>.|TRBJ1-1|.|TRBV25-1
CASSEGAGRPNTEAFF
TGTGCCAGCAGTGAAGGAGCGGGAAGGCCTAACACTGAAGCTTTCTTT
>TRBD1|TRBJ1-2|.|TRBV11-2
CASSPRTGYGYTF
TGTGCCAGCAGCCCTAGGACAGGGTATGGCTACACCTTC
>.|TRBJ2-7|.|TRBV24-1
CATSDLRGQGREQYF
TGTGCCACCAGTGATTTAAGGGGACAAGGGCGCGAGCAGTACTTC
>.|TRBJ1-2|.|TRBV27
CASSLGGGAWRYGYTF
TGTGCCAGCAGTTTGGGAGGGGGAGCCTGGCGCTATGGCTACACCTTC
>TRBD1|TRBJ1-1|.|TRBV6-6
CASADRAANTEAFF
TGTGCCAGCGCCGACAGGGCGGCGAACACTGAAGCTTTCTTT
>.|TRBJ2-3|once|TRBV27
CASSLFSDSTDTQYF
TGTGCCAGCAGTTTATTTTCGGATTCCACAGATACGCAGTATTTT
>.|TRBJ1-2|.|TRBV28
CASRPPSGYGYTF
TGTGCCAGCAGGCCTCCCTCTGGCTATGGCTACACCTTC
>TRBD1|TRBJ2-2|.|TRBV7-6
CASSNNRRDRAGTGELFF
TGTGCCAGCAGCAACAACCGTCGGGACAGGGCCGGCACCGGGGAGCTGTTTTTT
>.|TRBJ1-3|.|TRBV11-2
CASSLDWAHNTIYF
TGTGCCAGCAGCTTAGATTGGGCCCACAACACCATATATTTT
>.|TRBJ1-2|.|TRBV11-2
CASSLVTLGGGYTF
TGTGCCAGCAGCTTAGTGACCTTGGGCGGTGGCTACACCTTC
>.|TRBJ1-4|.|TRBV20-1
CSASGAMPEKLFF
TGCAGTGCTAGTGGGGCGATGCCCGAAAAACTGTTTTTT
>.|TRBJ1-1|.|TRBV6-5
CASNQSPNTEAFF
TGTGCCAGCAACCAATCCCCGAACACTGAAGCTTTCTTT
>TRBD1|TRBJ2-3|.|TRBV5-1
CASSLGQGLSDTQYF
TGCGCCAGCAGTCTCGGACAGGGGCTCTCAGATACGCAGTATTTT
>TRBD1|TRBJ2-5|.|TRBV27
CASSRSTDRGETQYF
TGTGCCAGCAGCCGGTCGACCGACAGGGGCGAGACCCAGTACTTC
>TRBD1|TRBJ1-1|.|TRBV10-3
CAIAKVNGGQGGLLVAEAFF
TGTGCCATCGCGAAGGTTAATGGGGGACAGGGGGGTCTTCTCGTTGCTGAAGCTTTCTTT
>TRBD1|TRBJ1-6|.|TRBV7-9
CASSLGRTGGSSYNSPLHF
TGTGCCAGCAGCTTAGGGCGGACAGGGGGAAGCTCCTATAATTCACCCCTCCACTTT
>TRBD1|TRBJ1-1|once|TRBV6-6
CASSPLGQGGTNTEAFF
TGTGCCAGCAGTCCGTTAGGACAGGGGGGCACGAACACTGAAGCTTTCTTT
>.|TRBJ1-2|.|TRBV7-9
CASSRLQGGYTF
TGTGCCAGCAGCCGTCTACAGGGAGGCTACACCTTC
>TRBD1|TRBJ1-3|.|TRBV27
CASRETGTVPGNTIYF
TGTGCCAGCAGAGAGACCGGGACAGTCCCTGGAAACACCATATATTTT
>.|TRBJ1-5|few|TRBV10-1
CASSVPLSRNQPQHF
TGCGCCAGCAGTGTTCCCCTCTCTCGCAATCAGCCCCAGCATTTT
>TRBD2|TRBJ2-7|.|TRBV7-2
CASSRPLNILAVYEQYF
TGTGCCAGCAGCCGTCCCTTGAATATACTAGCGGTATACGAGCAGTACTTC
>TRBD1|TRBJ2-5|.|TRBV9
CASSRNRDRLRWETQYF
TGTGCCAGCAGCAGAAACCGGGACAGACTGAGGTGGGAGACCCAGTACTTC
>.|TRBJ2-5|.|TRBV11-2
CASSLGSRQDQETQYF
TGTGCCAGCAGCTTGGGATCCCGCCAGGACCAAGAGACCCAGTACTTC
>.|TRBJ1-1|once|TRBV18
CASSRYQENTEAFF
TGTGCCAGCTCACGATATCAGGAGAACACTGAAGCTTTCTTT
>TRBD1|TRBJ1-1|.|TRBV2
CASSLQGGTNTEAFF
TGTGCCAGCAGTTTACAGGGGGGGACGAACACTGAAGCTTTCTTT
>.|TRBJ1-4|.|TRBV7-8
CASGRGNEKLFF
TGTGCCAGCGGCAGGGGAAATGAAAAACTGTTTTTT
>.|TRBJ1-4|.|TRBV4-1
CASSQVGLGRQSPKKLFF
TGCGCCAGCAGCCAAGTAGGTCTGGGGCGACAGAGTCCTAAGAAACTGTTTTTT
>TRBD1|TRBJ2-1|.|TRBV29-1
CSVGTGGFFFGNEQFF
TGCAGCGTGGGGACAGGGGGCTTTTTTTTTGGCAATGAGCAGTTCTTC
>TRBD2|TRBJ2-2|.|TRBV3-1/TRBV3-2
CASSQASGGTGELFF
TGTGCCAGCAGCCAAGCTAGCGGGGGGACCGGGGAGCTGTTTTTT
>.|TRBJ2-3|.|TRBV11-2
CASSLSRPADTQYF
TGTGCCAGCAGCTTATCCCGACCCGCAGATACGCAGTATTTT
>.|TRBJ1-2|.|TRBV19
CASSISGGIPNYGYTF
TGTGCCAGTAGTATCAGTGGGGGGATCCCTAACTATGGCTACACCTTC
>.|TRBJ1-2|once|TRBV9
CASSVAAKTNYGYTF
TGTGCCAGCAGCGTAGCAGCAAAAACTAACTATGGCTACACCTTC
>TRBD2|TRBJ2-1|.|TRBV9
CASSPWLAGGRYNEQFF
TGTGCCAGCAGCCCTTGGTTAGCGGGGGGGCGTTACAATGAGCAGTTCTTC
>.|TRBJ1-4|.|TRBV27
CASSPYSQVIEKLFF
TGTGCCAGCAGTCCCTACAGTCAGGTTATTGAAAAACTGTTTTTT
>.|TRBJ2-5|.|TRBV7-3
CASSSGVMETQYF
TGTGCCAGCAGTTCTGGGGTAATGGAGACCCAGTACTTC
>.|TRBJ2-3|.|TRBV3-1/TRBV3-2
CASSQDYFPDTQYF
TGTGCCAGCAGCCAAGATTATTTCCCGGATACGCAGTATTTT
>.|TRBJ2-2|once|TRBV5-4
CASSWRGNTGELFF
TGTGCCAGCAGCTGGCGGGGGAACACCGGGGAGCTGTTTTTT
>TRBD2|TRBJ2-3|.|TRBV14
CASSHVLAVNTDTQYF
TGTGCCAGCAGCCACGTACTAGCGGTTAACACAGATACGCAGTATTTT
>.|TRBJ1-3|.|TRBV7-2
CASSAAGFSGNTIYF
TGTGCCAGCAGCGCCGCAGGGTTCTCTGGAAACACCATATATTTT
>.|TRBJ1-4|.|TRBV7-8
CASSSGADEKLFF
TGTGCCAGCAGCTCCGGGGCCGATGAAAAACTGTTTTTT
>.|TRBJ1-1|.|TRBV6-6
CASSNYEVTEAFF
TGTGCCAGCAGTAACTACGAGGTCACTGAAGCTTTCTTT
>.|TRBJ2-2|.|TRBV5-6
CASSLGFRTTGELFF
TGTGCCAGCAGCCTGGGGTTTCGAACCACCGGGGAGCTGTTTTTT